This section outlines one TCR beta chain sequence together with its context. Its antigen is not known. The sample comes from a study of post-analysis software for immune sequencing data. Overall study: Several disease courses (relapsing-remitting, secondary progressive and progressive-relapsing) of multiple sclerosis were included.

With V trimmed by 0 bases and J by 8 bases, 11 bases remained unmatched. The CDR3 is 17 residues long. The germline V gene has CDR1 ENHRY and CDR2 SYGVKD. Presence of unique molecular identifiers characterized the TCR beta cDNA libraries. Researchers reported 400,000 to 550,000 cDNA molecules coming from around 1 to 9.1 million T cells. A single record per CDR3 protein comes from TCRdb applying MiXCR to the PCR reads. The sample comprises roughly 670,000 distinct CDR3 sequences, over 45% of which are singletons, and approximately 11% rests with the top ten. Study-wide results and limits: Patients had higher frequencies than controls of about five TRBV segments, including TRBV5-6, TRBV5-1 and TRBV20-1. Multiple sclerosis patients showed significantly lower normalized Chao1 diversity than controls did. Batch-mates among the samples co-clustered strongly by F measure.

The sequencing input was blood. The V gene is TRBV10-3, the J gene TRBJ2-1; 9 nucleotides agree with TRBD1. The TCR sequence derives from a girl aged 2-10 years with multiple sclerosis. The CDR3 loop reads CAISESDRGMGGDEQFF. The CDR3, as DNA: TGTGCCATCAGTGAGTCGGACAGGGGAATGGGCGGCGATGAGCAGTTCTTC.